This entry lists 14 T cell receptor beta chains sequenced from one sample in a study of cytomegalovirus exposure and HLA in healthy donors. TCRdb's copy holds only in-frame clones and misses some; the assay was immunoSEQ multiplex PCR. The sample lists about 120,000 clones; roughly 89% were seen once. The sample comprised PBMCs. These TCRs come from a woman under 30 in good health and CMV-seronegative.

The chain couples TRBV2 to TRBJ1-1; D call uncertain. Deletions cut 8 bases from V and 1 base from J, with 8 bases between. The CDR3 has 12 amino acids. Germline lookup yields CDR1 SNHLY and CDR2 FYNNEI. As DNA, the CDR3 is TGTGCCAGCCTGCCCGGGAACACTGAAGCTTTCTTT. This translates into CASLPGNTEAFF.

The V and J genes are TRBV5-1 and TRBJ1-1; D is unclear. The CDR3 runs to 14 residues. V was trimmed by 0 bases and J by 0 bases, leaving 6 bases between them. Germline CDR1 and CDR2: SGHRS and YFSETQ. The CDR3 protein is CASSLAVVNTEAFF. Here the CDR3 DNA reads TGCGCCAGCAGCTTGGCCGTTGTGAACACTGAAGCTTTCTTT.

This chain connects TRBV13 to TRBJ2-2; TRBD2 matches 12 bases. This CDR3 region has 17 residues. V shed 5 bases and J 4 bases; nucleotides not matched to a gene: 8. Germline V gene data show CDR1 as PRHDT and CDR2 as FYEKMQ (reference sequence). The CDR3 sequence is CASSRLAGDYSTGELFF. The CDR3 bases are TGTGCCAGCAGCAGACTAGCGGGGGATTATAGCACCGGGGAGCTGTTTTTT.

J is TRBJ2-7 and V is TRBV20-1; 7 nucleotides line up with TRBD1. The V gene end was trimmed by 7 bases and the J gene end by 3 bases; junction bases not matched to a gene: 3. The V gene's germline CDR1 is DFQATT and CDR2 SNEGSKA (reference sequence). CDR3 length: 11 amino acids. CDR3 sequence (DNA): TGCAGTGTGGCAGGGGGCTACGAGCAGTACTTC. Translating it yields CSVAGGYEQYF.

This clone was counted between two and nine times. V is TRBV19 and J is TRBJ1-3; D is perhaps TRBD1 (6 bases). Trimming removed 9 bases at V and 0 bases at J, with 21 bases between. Germline CDR1 LNHDA, CDR2 SQIVND (reference sequence). The CDR3 is 17 residues long. The CDR3 DNA sequence: TGTGCCAGACCACCTCCGGGACACGGCAACTCTGGAAACACCATATATTTT. Encoded protein: CARPPPGHGNSGNTIYF.

The chain combines TRBV6-1 with TRBJ2-2; 10 positions agree with TRBD2. The CDR3 spans 15 residues. Germline CDR1 and CDR2: MNHNS and SASEGT. V lost 6 bases, J lost 1 base, and 2 bases stayed unmatched. CDR3 bases: TGTGCCAGCAGGACTAGCGGGTTGAACACCGGGGAGCTGTTTTTT. This encodes CASRTSGLNTGELFF.

V is TRBV4-2 and J is TRBJ2-1; 10 bases agree with TRBD2. J gave up 7 bases and V 1 base, and 7 bases lay outside the gene matches. The CDR3 is 16 amino acids. CDR1 LGHNA and CDR2 YNFKEQ come from the germline V gene. This CDR3 reads CASSQAGTSALNEQFF. CDR3 nucleotide sequence: TGTGCCAGCAGCCAAGCCGGGACTAGCGCGTTAAATGAGCAGTTCTTC.

The V gene is TRBV30, the J gene TRBJ2-1; TRBD1 is a possible D gene (6 bases). Germline assignment: CDR1 GTSNPN and CDR2 SVGIG (reference sequence). The CDR3 runs 20 residues. Trimming took off 1 base at V and 0 bases at J, with 25 bases between the two ends. CDR3: CAWSGGLGIRDRSSYNEQFF. The CDR3 DNA is TGTGCCTGGAGTGGGGGGCTGGGCATCCGCGACCGGAGCTCCTACAATGAGCAGTTCTTC.

J is TRBJ2-7 and V is TRBV28; 8 nucleotides align to TRBD1. CDR3 length equals 15 residues. Germline CDR1 reads MDHEN; CDR2 reads SYDVKM. V dropped 6 bases and J dropped 0; count of bases not matched to a gene: 7. The CDR3 spells CASSSTGTGSYEQYF. The CDR3 DNA follows: TGTGCCAGCAGCTCTACCGGGACAGGCTCCTACGAGCAGTACTTC.

The V gene is TRBV27, the J gene TRBJ1-2; unclear D gene. The CDR3 covers 13 residues. V lost 2 bases to trimming and J lost 4 bases, with 8 bases between them. Germline V gene lookup returns CDR1 MNHEY and CDR2 SMNVEV (reference sequence). The CDR3 region has the DNA TGTGCCAGCAGTTTAGGTCAGTTCTATGGCTACACCTTC. This sequence encodes CASSLGQFYGYTF.

This clone has more than one count but fewer than ten. The chain combines TRBV6-5 with TRBJ1-1, with 9 bases that match TRBD1. The CDR3 consists of 15 residues. Germline CDR1 MNHEY, CDR2 SVGAGI. Losses at the gene ends were 6 bases for V and 5 bases for J; bases not matched to a gene: 10. DNA for the CDR3: TGTGCCAGCAGGTTATCGTGGACAGGGGAGACTGAAGCTTTCTTT. This sequence encodes CASRLSWTGETEAFF.

This rearrangement joins TRBV28 to TRBJ1-1, with D possibly being TRBD1 (6 bases). This CDR3 has 14 residues. V lost 4 bases, J lost 3 bases, and 12 bases lay in between. The V gene's germline CDR1 is MDHEN and CDR2 SYDVKM. CDR3 coding DNA: TGTGCCAGCAGTTATGGACAGATTTACACTGAAGCTTTCTTT. Amino acid sequence: CASSYGQIYTEAFF.

The rearrangement uses TRBV18 and TRBJ2-6, with D possibly TRBD1 on 6 matching bases. Germline lookup yields CDR1 KGHSH and CDR2 LQKENI. V shed 1 base and J shed 0 bases, with 16 bases lying between them. The CDR3 contains 19 residues. The CDR3 here is CASSPRGAGALSGANVLTF. As DNA, the CDR3 is TGTGCCAGCTCACCACGAGGTGCAGGGGCTCTCTCTGGGGCCAACGTCCTGACTTTC. The full variable domain, rest sourced from reference TRBV18 and TRBJ2-6, is NAGVMQNPRHLVRRRGQEARLRCSPMKGHSHVYWYRQLPEEGLKFMVYLQKENIIDESGMPKERFSAEFPKEGPSILRIQQVVRGDSAAYFCASSPRGAGALSGANVLTFGAGSRLTVL.

This clone was picked up a small number of times. The CDR3 loop is CASSLTVHTEAFF. CDR3 DNA: TGCGCCAGCAGCTTGACAGTGCACACTGAAGCTTTCTTT. The V gene is TRBV5-1, the J gene TRBJ1-1; no clear D gene. V gave up 1 base and J gave up 3 bases, with 7 bases separating them. The CDR3 runs to 13 residues. From germline, CDR1 is SGHRS and CDR2 YFSETQ.